The 15 T cell receptor beta chains in this list originate from one sample, sequenced in a study of cytomegalovirus exposure and HLA in healthy donors. The primer mix had 60 Vbeta and 13 Jbeta primers. The repertoire was sequenced with immunoSEQ multiplex PCR; TCRdb's copy has only in-frame clones and lacks some. The profile shows over 150,000 clones, 80% of them singletons. The sequenced material came from PBMCs. The receptors were gathered from a man aged 25-40 years in good health and CMV-seropositive.

This sequence joins TRBV11-3 and TRBJ1-2; tentative D call: TRBD1 (6 bases). Germline assignment: CDR1 SGHNT and CDR2 YENEEA. The CDR3 is 12 amino acids. Trimming stripped 6 bases from V and 7 bases from J, with 12 bases between. This CDR3 reads CASSAGESGYTF. The CDR3 DNA is TGTGCCAGCAGTGCAGGGGAAAGTGGCTACACCTTC.

J is TRBJ2-1 and V is TRBV5-1; the D gene is possibly TRBD1 (5 bases). CDR3 length: 15 amino acids. Trimming took 4 bases from V and 2 from J, leaving 13 bases between them. The germline CDR1 and CDR2 sequences are SGHRS and YFSETQ. The CDR3 coding sequence is TGCGCCAGCAGCAGCGCTAGGGGCACCTACAATGAGCAGTTCTTC. As protein: CASSSARGTYNEQFF.

The chain recombines TRBV10-1 with TRBJ1-2, with a tentative D call TRBD1 (6 bases). The CDR3 loop spans 15 amino acids. V was cut by 2 bases and J by 4 bases, with 14 bases left in between. The germline gives CDR1 WNHNN, CDR2 SYGVQD (reference sequence). CDR3 sequence: CASSEGTYRSYGYTF. The CDR3 nucleotides are TGCGCCAGCAGTGAGGGGACATATCGCAGCTATGGCTACACCTTC.

This chain links TRBV28 with TRBJ1-1, with TRBD1 matching over 9 bases. Germline lookup yields CDR1 MDHEN and CDR2 SYDVKM. Trimming cost V 6 bases and J 0 bases; bases outside gene matches: 8. CDR3 length equals 16 residues. This chain's CDR3 is CASRRGQGKLNTEAFF. The CDR3 bases are TGTGCCAGCAGACGGGGACAGGGAAAGCTGAACACTGAAGCTTTCTTT.

This sequence joins TRBV7-2 and TRBJ2-1; 12 bases are a match to TRBD1. CDR3 length: 15 amino acids. V lost 4 bases and J lost 4; bases outside the gene matches: 2. Germline CDR1 is SGHTA and CDR2 is FQGNSA. In DNA, the CDR3 is TGTGCCAGCAGCTCGGGACAGGGGGCTTACAATGAGCAGTTCTTC. This translates into CASSSGQGAYNEQFF.

This chain connects TRBV6-5 to TRBJ1-5; D possibly corresponds to TRBD1 (6 bases). CDR1 and CDR2 from the germline V gene are MNHEY and SVGAGI. The CDR3 is 14 residues long. The V end lost 6 bases, the J end lost 1 base, and 10 bases lay between the germline ends. DNA for the CDR3: TGTGCCAGCAGCAGAGGGACAAGCAATCAGCCCCAGCATTTT. Protein sequence: CASSRGTSNQPQHF.

This clone was detected only once. The chain employs TRBV5-1 and TRBJ2-1, with TRBD2 matching 8 bases. CDR3 length: 14 amino acids. With V trimmed by 5 bases and J by 4 bases, 5 bases remained unmatched. CDR1 and CDR2 (germline): SGHRS, YFSETQ. The chain's CDR3 is CASSSGDRYNEQFF. Here the CDR3 DNA reads TGCGCCAGCAGTAGCGGGGATAGATACAATGAGCAGTTCTTC.

The chain recombines TRBV19 with TRBJ2-3; D is ambiguous. CDR1 is LNHDA, CDR2 SQIVND, per germline (reference sequence). V was pared by 5 bases and J by 3 bases, with 12 bases between. CDR3 length equals 14 residues. CDR3 sequence reads: CASSHGVLTDTQYF. The CDR3 nucleotides are TGTGCCAGTAGTCATGGAGTATTAACAGATACGCAGTATTTT. Full variable domain (outside the CDR3, taken from reference TRBV19 and TRBJ2-3): DGGITQSPKYLFRKEGQNVTLSCEQNLNHDAMYWYRQDPGQGLRLIYYSQIVNDFQKGDIAEGYSVSREKKESFPLTVTSAQKNPTAFYLCASSHGVLTDTQYFGPGTRLTVL.

The chain carries TRBV2 and TRBJ2-3, with D possibly being TRBD2 (5 bases). The CDR3 covers 13 residues. V was trimmed by 6 bases and J by 5 bases, leaving 12 bases between them. CDR1 and CDR2 from the germline V gene are SNHLY and FYNNEI. DNA for the CDR3: TGTGCCAGCAGGACCCCCAGCGGAGATACGCAGTATTTT. Its protein is CASRTPSGDTQYF.

A single count supports this clone. The chain employs TRBV5-1 and TRBJ2-5; possibly TRBD2 for D (6 bases). CDR1 is SGHRS and CDR2 is YFSETQ in the germline V gene. CDR3 size: 22 residues. The V gene lost 4 bases and the J gene lost 1 base, with 35 bases spanning the gap. The CDR3 bases are TGCGCCAGCAGCCGGGGTTTGGCGGTGGGGGGATTAGGAGCGGACCTCCAAGAGACCCAGTACTTC. Protein product: CASSRGLAVGGLGADLQETQYF.

This clone appeared a few times. The V call is TRBV7-8, the J call TRBJ2-7; D is uncertain. The length of the CDR3 is 14 residues. Deletions cut 0 bases from V and 2 bases from J, with 8 bases between. Germline loops: CDR1 SGHVS, CDR2 FQNEAQ. The CDR3 nucleotides are TGTGCCAGCAGCTTAGCGCGGCAGCCCTACGAGCAGTACTTC. Amino acid sequence: CASSLARQPYEQYF. The whole variable domain, filled in from reference TRBV7-8 and TRBJ2-7, reads GAGVSQSPRYKVAKRGQDVALRCDPISGHVSLFWYQQALGQGPEFLTYFQNEAQLDKSGLPSDRFFAERPEGSVSTLKIQRTQQEDSAVYLCASSLARQPYEQYFGPGTRLTVT.

This clone appeared a few times. This rearrangement joins TRBV6-1 to TRBJ2-1; 9 bases map to TRBD2. V lost 3 bases and J lost 15; bases outside the gene matches: 3. Germline V gene sequence: CDR1 MNHNS, CDR2 SASEGT. The CDR3 has 11 residues. CDR3 region: CASSERGGMFF. The DNA for the CDR3 is TGTGCCAGCAGTGAGCGGGGGGGCATGTTCTTC.

V gene TRBV27 combines with J gene TRBJ1-2; D is possibly TRBD1 (6 bases). The length of the CDR3 is 15 residues. Trimming removed 6 bases from V and 2 bases from J, with 16 bases in between. CDR1 MNHEY and CDR2 SMNVEV come from the germline V gene (reference sequence). The CDR3 is CASRDRNIGNYGYTF. Written as DNA, the CDR3 is TGTGCCAGCAGAGACAGGAATATAGGGAACTATGGCTACACCTTC.

The chain employs TRBV7-9 and TRBJ2-5; D remains ambiguous. V lost 0 bases to trimming and J lost 5 bases, with 10 bases between them. The CDR3 consists of 14 residues. Per the germline V gene, CDR1 is SEHNR and CDR2 is FQNEAQ (reference sequence). The CDR3 DNA is TGTGCCAGCAGCTTAGCGATACTGCGGGAGACCCAGTACTTC. It yields the protein CASSLAILRETQYF.

V and J are TRBV19 and TRBJ2-1; 10 nucleotides agree with TRBD2. Germline lookup yields CDR1 LNHDA and CDR2 SQIVND (reference sequence). The V gene end was trimmed by 5 bases and the J gene end by 7 bases; junction bases not matched to a gene: 5. The CDR3 is 14 amino acids. DNA for the CDR3: TGTGCCAGTAGTCATAGCGGGAGGTTGAATGAGCAGTTCTTC. Translation: CASSHSGRLNEQFF. The variable domain in full, completed from reference TRBV19 and TRBJ2-1, reads DGGITQSPKYLFRKEGQNVTLSCEQNLNHDAMYWYRQDPGQGLRLIYYSQIVNDFQKGDIAEGYSVSREKKESFPLTVTSAQKNPTAFYLCASSHSGRLNEQFFGPGTRLTVL.